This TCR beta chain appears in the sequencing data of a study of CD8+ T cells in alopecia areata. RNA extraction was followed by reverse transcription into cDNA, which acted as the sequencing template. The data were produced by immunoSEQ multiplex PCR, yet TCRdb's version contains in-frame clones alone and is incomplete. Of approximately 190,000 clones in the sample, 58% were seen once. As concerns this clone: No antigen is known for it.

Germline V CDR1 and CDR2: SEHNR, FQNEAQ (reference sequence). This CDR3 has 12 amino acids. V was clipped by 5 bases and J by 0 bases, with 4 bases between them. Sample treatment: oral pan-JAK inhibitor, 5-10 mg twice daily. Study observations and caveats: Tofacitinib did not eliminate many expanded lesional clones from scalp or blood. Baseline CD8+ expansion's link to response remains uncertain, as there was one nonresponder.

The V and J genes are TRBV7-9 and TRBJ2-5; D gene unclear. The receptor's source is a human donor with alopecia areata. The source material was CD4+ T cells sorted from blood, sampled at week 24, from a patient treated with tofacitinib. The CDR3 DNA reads TGTGCCAGCAGCACTTACCAAGAGACCCAGTACTTC. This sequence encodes CASSTYQETQYF.